This TCR beta chain derives from a study of shared clonotypes between healthy human individuals. Some clones are missing from TCRdb's copy, which holds only in-frame ones; the method was immunoSEQ multiplex PCR. The data show about 1.4 million clones, around 95% seen once. Sequenced sample: naive CD4+ T cells sorted from blood. Subset defined: CD45RA+ positively selected. The clonotype originates from a man aged 30 to 39 in good health.

The CDR3 here is CASSPIRGTDTDTQYF. As DNA, the CDR3 is TGTGCCAGCAGTCCCATACGGGGGACAGATACAGATACGCAGTATTTT. This sequence joins TRBV28 and TRBJ2-3; D might be TRBD1 (7 bases). Trimming took 5 bases from V and 3 from J, leaving 18 bases between them. Germline CDR1 reads MDHEN; CDR2 reads SYDVKM. The CDR3 loop spans 16 amino acids.